These T cell receptor beta chains were read from a single sample in a study of T cells expressing NK-cell markers. For each CDR3 protein, TCRdb gives one entry from its re-call of the 5' RACE reads, without DNA. Its table lists a few hundred thousand distinct CDR3 sequences. Sequencing was performed on blood T cells: a sorted CD56 or NKG2C T cell subset, CD4+ or CD8+ T cells, or bulk PBMC T cells (not recorded which). The source is a man aged 18-69 years in good health. CDR3s include the opening cysteine and the closing phenylalanine or tryptophan.

J: TRBJ2-7
V: TRBV5-1
length: 16
CDR3: CASSHMTGGLTYEQYF

J: TRBJ2-1
V: TRBV20-1
length: 12
CDR3: CSARAGGREQFF

J: TRBJ2-2
V: TRBV18
length: 15
CDR3: CASSPALQGPGELFF

J: TRBJ1-4
V: TRBV5-4
length: 13
CDR3: CASSLVSGEKLFF

J: TRBJ1-6
V: TRBV5-1
length: 16
CDR3: CASSPRGGSRDSPLHF

J: TRBJ2-1
V: TRBV20-1
length: 13
CDR3: CSASRQAYNEQFF

J: TRBJ2-7
V: TRBV6-1
length: 15
CDR3: CASSEGTGGSYEQYF

J: TRBJ2-7
V: TRBV7-6
length: 14
CDR3: CASSLEDAGDEQYF

J: TRBJ2-7
V: TRBV14
length: 14
CDR3: CASSAGAPPDEQYF

J: TRBJ2-7
V: TRBV18
length: 15
CDR3: CASSLGTASTYEQYF

J: TRBJ1-2
V: TRBV4-1
length: 14
CDR3: CASSLQTGDYGYTF

J: TRBJ2-3
V: TRBV6-5
length: 17
CDR3: CASSSPSSGGALDTQYF

J: TRBJ2-3
V: TRBV9
length: 14
CDR3: CASSVGGHTDTQYF

J: TRBJ1-6
V: TRBV20-1
length: 14
CDR3: CSPVGGQNNSPLHF

J: TRBJ2-7
V: TRBV15
length: 15
CDR3: CATSIGQESSYEQYF

J: TRBJ2-7
V: TRBV29-1
length: 14
CDR3: CSVAGGPGIYEQYF

J: TRBJ2-7
V: TRBV5-1
length: 16
CDR3: CASSLASGGSSYEQYF

J: TRBJ2-7
V: TRBV7-9
length: 14
CDR3: CASSPTRTAYEQYF

J: TRBJ2-7
V: TRBV7-2
length: 16
CDR3: CASSRVGLSLTYEQYF

J: TRBJ1-6
V: TRBV20-1
length: 13
CDR3: CSARKQGDSPLHF

J: TRBJ2-7
V: TRBV3-1
length: 15
CDR3: CASSQGWAPSYEQYF

J: TRBJ2-5
V: TRBV20-1
length: 14
CDR3: CSARVPGQGVTQYF

J: TRBJ2-1
V: TRBV24-1
length: 15
CDR3: CATSDHPNRDNEQFF

J: TRBJ2-7
V: TRBV2
length: 13
CDR3: CASSQGMGSEQYF

J: TRBJ2-7
V: TRBV7-8
length: 15
CDR3: CASSVGTGPGYEQYF

J: TRBJ2-1
V: TRBV5-5
length: 15
CDR3: CASSWDRTPYNEQFF

J: TRBJ2-1
V: TRBV3-1
length: 17
CDR3: CASSQDNRRGAYNEQFF

J: TRBJ1-3
V: TRBV6-5
length: 18
CDR3: CASRRTAETIYSGNTIYF

J: TRBJ1-1
V: TRBV12-3/TRBV12-4
length: 18
CDR3: CASSFSGPRGLMNTEAFF

J: TRBJ2-1
V: TRBV4-1
length: 15
CDR3: CASSQDGRGSNEQFF

J: TRBJ1-6
V: TRBV6-2/TRBV6-3
length: 13
CDR3: CASNVTNFSPLHF

J: TRBJ2-7
V: TRBV7-2
length: 17
CDR3: CASSGLAGGPSSYEQYF

J: TRBJ2-5
V: TRBV3-1
length: 14
CDR3: CASSPSGGGETQYF

J: TRBJ2-5
V: TRBV9
length: 15
CDR3: CASSPRTGGVETQYF

J: TRBJ2-1
V: TRBV7-2
length: 15
CDR3: CASSPVAGHYNEQFF

J: TRBJ1-2
V: TRBV19
length: 14
CDR3: CASSIAGIENGYTF

J: TRBJ2-3
V: TRBV28
length: 17
CDR3: CASSFLSTSGDTDTQYF

J: TRBJ2-2
V: TRBV5-1
length: 16
CDR3: CASSRQGISNTGELFF

J: TRBJ1-5
V: TRBV15
length: 16
CDR3: CATSTGGRGLGQPQHF

J: TRBJ1-2
V: TRBV20-1
length: 12
CDR3: CSAAGINYGYTF

J: TRBJ1-2
V: TRBV5-1
length: 14
CDR3: CASSSSSQGLGYTF

J: TRBJ1-1
V: TRBV5-6
length: 16
CDR3: CASSPPYWGVGTEAFF

J: TRBJ1-5
V: TRBV10-3
length: 14
CDR3: CAISGTGGDQPQHF

J: TRBJ2-1
V: TRBV5-4
length: 18
CDR3: CASSSTVASGGAKNEQFF

J: TRBJ1-5
V: TRBV28
length: 16
CDR3: CASINKQGGSNQPQHF

J: TRBJ2-5
V: TRBV20-1
length: 12
CDR3: CSAPRTRETQYF

J: TRBJ2-3
V: TRBV7-9
length: 17
CDR3: CASSLAGTGTRRDTQYF

J: TRBJ1-1
V: TRBV4-1
length: 14
CDR3: CASSQHARASEAFF

J: TRBJ1-5
V: TRBV7-8
length: 18
CDR3: CASSSRGREDQKNQPQHF

J: TRBJ2-3
V: TRBV6-4
length: 16
CDR3: CASSALAGGSTDTQYF

J: TRBJ2-2
V: TRBV14
length: 18
CDR3: CASSLPLLAGGPTGELFF

J: TRBJ2-7
V: TRBV5-1
length: 14
CDR3: CASSLNGGLYEQYF

J: TRBJ2-7
V: TRBV12-3/TRBV12-4
length: 16
CDR3: CASSLTGGWSSYEQYF

J: TRBJ1-2
V: TRBV3-1
length: 14
CDR3: CASSRPGTGAGYTF

J: TRBJ1-4
V: TRBV4-2
length: 15
CDR3: CASSHPGGGNEKLFF

J: TRBJ2-3
V: TRBV5-1
length: 15
CDR3: CASSRLGQGTDTQYF

J: TRBJ2-5
V: TRBV5-4
length: 14
CDR3: CASSLGGDTQTQYF

J: TRBJ2-1
V: TRBV6-2/TRBV6-3
length: 12
CDR3: CASNDAPWGQFF